Below, 21 T cell receptor beta chains from the same sample are listed, as sequenced in a study of blood T cells in healthy people across ages. PCR was performed a second time for about 7 to 12 cycles using a sample-barcoded 5' primer and a J-beta primer mix. TCRdb redid the calling of the 5' RACE reads with MiXCR, one entry per CDR3 protein. Here the sample spans hundreds of thousands of distinct CDR3 sequences, about 51% being singletons. The specimen sequenced was blood. The receptors stem from a woman of 80 years or more in good health.

This clonotype came up many times. The chain couples TRBV10-3 to TRBJ2-5; TRBD2 aligns across 13 bases. The germline gives CDR1 ENHRY, CDR2 SYGVKD. The CDR3 is 15 amino acids. The trim removed 5 bases at V and 3 bases at J, leaving 3 bases unmatched. CDR3 in DNA: TGTGCCATCAGTACAGGGACTAGCGGGAAAGAGACCCAGTACTTC. It translates to CAISTGTSGKETQYF.

V and J are TRBV20-1 and TRBJ2-3; TRBD2 agrees at 9 bases. CDR1 is DFQATT, CDR2 SNEGSKA, per germline (reference sequence). Unmatched junction bases numbered 18, after V lost 7 bases and J lost 4 bases. This CDR3 has 17 amino acids. CDR3 sequence reads: CSVRGLAGILTADTQYF. The CDR3 nucleotides read TGCAGTGTCAGAGGGCTAGCGGGGATACTAACCGCAGATACGCAGTATTTT.

Regarding this clonotype: One base away lies a much larger clone, so this may be a sequencing read error. The V and J genes are TRBV5-1 and TRBJ1-2; D call uncertain. Per germline, CDR1 SGHRS and CDR2 YFSETQ. The CDR3 runs to 14 residues. The germline V and J ends were trimmed by 4 bases and 6 bases, with 16 bases remaining between them. Written as DNA, the CDR3 is TGCGCCAGCAGCCTTACTTCCCTCGGAAATGGCTACACCTTC. Its translation: CASSLTSLGNGYTF.

This clonotype appeared a few times. A much larger clone lies a single base off, so this may be a read error. The J gene is TRBJ2-7, the V gene TRBV7-9; D remains ambiguous. V gave up 1 base and J gave up 2 bases, with 15 bases separating them. Germline V gene sequence: CDR1 SEHNR, CDR2 FQNEAQ (reference sequence). The CDR3 sequence is 16 residues long. CDR3 nucleotide sequence: TGTGCCAGCAGCTTAGAGGTTGCTATCAGACCCTACGAGCAGTACTTC. Its translation: CASSLEVAIRPYEQYF.

This chain uses TRBV20-1 with TRBJ1-2, with D possibly TRBD1 on 5 matching bases. Germline V lookup: CDR1 DFQATT, CDR2 SNEGSKA (reference sequence). The CDR3 contains 13 residues. V was clipped by 7 bases and J by 5 bases, with 17 bases between them. The CDR3 protein is CSGAKEGFYGYTF. DNA of the CDR3: TGCAGTGGAGCCAAGGAGGGGTTTTATGGCTACACCTTC.

The table lists this clonotype with a few counts. The chain recombines TRBV15 with TRBJ1-4; D is perhaps TRBD1 (5 bases). V was pared by 0 bases and J by 5 bases, with 10 bases between. The CDR3 totals 15 residues. Germline-derived CDR1 and CDR2 are LNHNV and YYDKDF (reference sequence). CDR3 nucleotide sequence: TGTGCCACCAGCAGAGAGGTGGGGCAGAATGAAAAACTGTTTTTT. This encodes CATSREVGQNEKLFF.

The gene calls are TRBV4-1 and TRBJ1-1; no reliable D call. This CDR3 contains 13 residues. The V and J ends lost 0 bases and 5 bases respectively, with 7 bases between them. Germline loops: CDR1 MGHRA, CDR2 YSYEKL. Written as DNA, the CDR3 is TGCGCCAGCAGCCAAGATGAGGCAACTGAAGCTTTCTTT. It specifies CASSQDEATEAFF.

This clonotype was seen a few times. This chain uses TRBV7-9 with TRBJ2-5, with unresolved D. V shed 0 bases and J shed 5 bases, with 4 bases lying between them. CDR3 size: 12 residues. Germline CDR1 and CDR2: SEHNR and FQNEAQ (reference sequence). CDR3 sequence reads: CASSLAHETQYF. CDR3 DNA: TGTGCCAGCAGCTTAGCGCACGAGACCCAGTACTTC.

The sample holds many counts of this clonotype. V usage is TRBV28 and J usage is TRBJ2-3, with TRBD2 matching 9 bases. Unmatched junction bases numbered 5, after V lost 6 bases and J lost 4 bases. The CDR3 length is 14 residues. Germline CDR1 is MDHEN and CDR2 is SYDVKM. CDR3 bases: TGTGCCAGCAGATATAGCGGGGGTGCAGATACGCAGTATTTT. This encodes CASRYSGGADTQYF.

V gene TRBV4-2 combines with J gene TRBJ1-2; 8 bases are shared with TRBD1. The CDR3 spans 14 residues. V lost 6 bases and J lost 6; bases outside the gene matches: 9. Per the germline V gene, CDR1 is LGHNA and CDR2 is YNFKEQ. The CDR3 DNA reads as TGTGCCAGCAGTCAGCAGGGGGCCTTGGATGGCTACACCTTC. The encoded protein is CASSQQGALDGYTF.

This clonotype was found a few times. The V gene is TRBV5-1, the J gene TRBJ1-6; no clear D. Trimming pared 7 bases from V and 4 bases from J, leaving 21 bases between. In germline, CDR1 is SGHRS, CDR2 YFSETQ. This CDR3 is built from 17 residues. As DNA, the CDR3 is TGCGCCAGCGTGGAAGGAGGTCCCTCGAGTTATAATTCACCCCTCCACTTT. It is translated as CASVEGGPSSYNSPLHF.

The V and J genes are TRBV20-1 and TRBJ2-3; 8 bases map to TRBD2. The V segment lost 0 bases and the J segment 3 bases; nucleotides outside the gene matches: 11. This CDR3 is built from 17 residues. The germline V gene has CDR1 DFQATT and CDR2 SNEGSKA (reference sequence). The CDR3 loop reads CSARDNGGAGGTDTQYF. The CDR3 DNA is TGCAGTGCTAGAGATAACGGAGGGGCGGGGGGTACAGATACGCAGTATTTT.

This clonotype was recorded a few times. The chain carries TRBV28 and TRBJ1-1; D remains unclear. Germline V gives CDR1 MDHEN, CDR2 SYDVKM. The CDR3 runs to 12 residues. Trimming left V 4 bases short and J 7 bases short, with 10 bases between. The CDR3 protein is CASSSIVHEAFF. In DNA, the CDR3 is TGTGCCAGCAGTTCCATCGTCCATGAAGCTTTCTTT. The variable domain in full, completed from reference TRBV28 and TRBJ1-1, reads DVKVTQSSRYLVKRTGEKVFLECVQDMDHENMFWYRQDPGLGLRLIYFSYDVKMKEKGDIPEGYSVSREKKERFSLILESASTNQTSMYLCASSSIVHEAFFGQGTRLTVV.

The rearrangement joins TRBV20-1 to TRBJ2-1; D possibly matches TRBD1 or TRBD2 (6 bases each). V was cut by 5 bases and J by 7 bases, with 18 bases left in between. The CDR3 runs 14 residues. Looked up from germline, CDR1 is DFQATT and CDR2 is SNEGSKA (reference sequence). The CDR3 here is CSAWGAGTWNEQFF. CDR3 DNA sequence: TGCAGTGCTTGGGGGGCTGGGACCTGGAATGAGCAGTTCTTC.

This clonotype was seen only once. V gene TRBV5-1 combines with J gene TRBJ2-7, with D possibly TRBD1 on 6 matching bases. This CDR3 comprises 16 residues. V lost 4 bases, J lost 0 bases, and 17 bases lay in between. The germline gives CDR1 SGHRS, CDR2 YFSETQ. CDR3 DNA sequence: TGCGCCAGCAGCATAAGTGCAGGGGCGTTCTCCTACGAGCAGTACTTC. Its protein is CASSISAGAFSYEQYF.

The CDR3 protein is CASRDRGQPQHF. The CDR3 DNA reads TGTGCCAGCAGGGACCGAGGGCAGCCCCAGCATTTT. The chain employs TRBV28 and TRBJ1-5, with D uncertain. CDR3 length equals 12 residues. Between the trimmed V and J ends, which lost 6 bases and 7 bases, there was a span of 10 bases. The V gene's germline CDR1 is MDHEN and CDR2 SYDVKM. The full variable domain, completed using reference TRBV28 and TRBJ1-5, is DVKVTQSSRYLVKRTGEKVFLECVQDMDHENMFWYRQDPGLGLRLIYFSYDVKMKEKGDIPEGYSVSREKKERFSLILESASTNQTSMYLCASRDRGQPQHFGDGTRLSIL.

Turning to this clonotype: Germline and junction disagree at one end, which may indicate a read error. The chain uses TRBV12-3 or TRBV12-4 and TRBJ2-3, with D perhaps TRBD2 (7 bases). The CDR3 contains 15 residues. The CDR3 reads CASSRLGGRADTQYF. CDR3 in DNA: TGCGCCAGCAGCCGTCTGGGGGGGCGGGCAGATACGCAGTATTTT.

The rearrangement joins TRBV25-1 to TRBJ1-1, with D possibly being TRBD1 (6 bases). The CDR3 runs 15 residues. Per the germline V gene, CDR1 is MGHDK and CDR2 is SYGVNS. The ends were cut back, 5 bases at V and 1 base at J, with 14 bases in the middle. The CDR3 bases are TGTGCCAGCAGTACCCCAGGGGTTTGGAACACTGAAGCTTTCTTT. Translation gives CASSTPGVWNTEAFF.

This clonotype turned up a few times. V usage is TRBV4-3 and J usage is TRBJ1-2, with 7 positions matching TRBD1. The CDR3 covers 14 residues. Germline CDR1 is LGHNA and CDR2 is YSLEER. The V segment lost 4 bases and the J segment 5 bases; nucleotides outside the gene matches: 7. The CDR3 reads CASSLLGGQYGYTF. DNA of the CDR3: TGCGCCAGCAGCCTGCTAGGGGGACAGTATGGCTACACCTTC.

The chain employs TRBV5-1 and TRBJ2-7, with a tentative D call TRBD1 (5 bases). Germline V lookup: CDR1 SGHRS, CDR2 YFSETQ. The length of the CDR3 is 15 residues. Trimming left V 0 bases short and J 7 bases short, with 17 bases between. CDR3: CASSLDTGGFGEQYF. In DNA form, the CDR3 reads TGCGCCAGCAGCTTGGATACAGGTGGATTCGGGGAGCAGTACTTC.

The rearrangement uses TRBV7-2 and TRBJ2-1; no clear D gene. Trimming took 6 bases from V and 8 from J, leaving 11 bases between them. Per the germline V gene, CDR1 is SGHTA and CDR2 is FQGNSA. This CDR3 has 12 residues. The CDR3 DNA sequence: TGTGCCAGCAGTCCCGTAGTGGATGAGCAGTTCTTC. It codes for CASSPVVDEQFF.